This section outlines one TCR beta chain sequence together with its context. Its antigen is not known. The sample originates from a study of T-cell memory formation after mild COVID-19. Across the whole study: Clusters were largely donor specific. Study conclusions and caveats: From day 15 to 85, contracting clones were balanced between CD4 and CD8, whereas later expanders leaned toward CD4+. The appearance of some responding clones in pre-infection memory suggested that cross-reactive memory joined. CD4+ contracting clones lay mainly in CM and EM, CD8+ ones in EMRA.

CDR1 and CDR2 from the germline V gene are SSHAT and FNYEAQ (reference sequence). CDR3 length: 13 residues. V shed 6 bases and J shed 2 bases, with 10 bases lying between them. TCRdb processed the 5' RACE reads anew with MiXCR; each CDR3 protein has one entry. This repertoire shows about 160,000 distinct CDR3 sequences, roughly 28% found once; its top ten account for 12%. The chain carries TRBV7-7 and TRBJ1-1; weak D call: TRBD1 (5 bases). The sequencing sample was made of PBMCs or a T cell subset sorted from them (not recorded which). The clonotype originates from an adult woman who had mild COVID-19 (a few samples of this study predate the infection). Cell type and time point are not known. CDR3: CASSQGYNTEAFF. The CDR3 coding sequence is TGTGCCAGCAGTCAGGGCTATAACACTGAAGCTTTCTTT.